This T cell receptor beta chain derives from a study of T cells in Graves' hyperthyroidism and ophthalmopathy. Amplified TCR beta CDR3 regions came from RNA transcripts. HTBI primers were employed in a first-round RT-PCR of the TCR CDR3. Each CDR3 protein is one row after TCRdb ran MiXCR on the multiplex PCR reads. This repertoire shows hundreds of thousands of distinct CDR3 sequences, 16% found once; its top ten account for around 18%. This clonotype appeared many times. V trimming: 4 bases; J trimming: 0 bases; junction bases outside the gene matches: 9. The CDR3 is 16 amino acids. Germline CDR1 reads GTSNPN; CDR2 reads SVGIG (reference sequence). Graves' hyperthyroidism was deemed stable given no ophthalmopathy progression within 18 months.

Sequencing was performed on blood. The chain couples TRBV30 to TRBJ1-1; TRBD1 agrees at 9 bases. The clonotype originates from a woman under 30 with Graves' hyperthyroidism. CDR3 sequence: CAWKRTGANLNTEAFF. The DNA for the CDR3 is TGTGCCTGGAAAAGGACAGGGGCGAACCTGAACACTGAAGCTTTCTTT.